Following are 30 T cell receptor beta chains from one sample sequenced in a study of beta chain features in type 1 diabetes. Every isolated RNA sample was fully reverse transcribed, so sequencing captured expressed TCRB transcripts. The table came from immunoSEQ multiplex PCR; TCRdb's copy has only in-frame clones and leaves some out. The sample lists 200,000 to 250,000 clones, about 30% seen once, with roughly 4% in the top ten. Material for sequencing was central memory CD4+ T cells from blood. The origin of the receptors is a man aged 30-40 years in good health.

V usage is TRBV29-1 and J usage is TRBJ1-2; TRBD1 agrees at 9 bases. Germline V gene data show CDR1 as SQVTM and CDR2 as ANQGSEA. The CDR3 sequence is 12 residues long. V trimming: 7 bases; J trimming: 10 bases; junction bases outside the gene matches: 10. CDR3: CSGGTGLDDYTF. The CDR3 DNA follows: TGCAGCGGCGGGACAGGGTTGGACGACTACACCTTC.

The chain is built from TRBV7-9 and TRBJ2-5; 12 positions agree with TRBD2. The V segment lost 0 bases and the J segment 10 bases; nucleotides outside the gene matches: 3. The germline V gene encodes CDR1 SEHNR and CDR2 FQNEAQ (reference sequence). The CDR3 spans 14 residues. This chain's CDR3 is CASSLAGLAGIQYF. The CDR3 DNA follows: TGTGCCAGCAGCTTAGCAGGACTAGCGGGGATCCAGTACTTC.

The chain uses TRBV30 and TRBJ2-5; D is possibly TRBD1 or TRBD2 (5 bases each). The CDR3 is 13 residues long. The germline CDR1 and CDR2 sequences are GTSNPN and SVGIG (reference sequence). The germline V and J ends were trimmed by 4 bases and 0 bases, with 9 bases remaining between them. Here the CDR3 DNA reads TGTGCCTGGACTGAGGGGAACCAAGAGACCCAGTACTTC. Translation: CAWTEGNQETQYF.

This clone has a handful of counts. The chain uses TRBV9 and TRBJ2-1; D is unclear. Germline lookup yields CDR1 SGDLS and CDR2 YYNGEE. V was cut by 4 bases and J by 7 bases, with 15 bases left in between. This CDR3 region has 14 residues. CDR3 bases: TGTGCCAGCAGCCTCATGGGATTCGCGAATGAGCAGTTCTTC. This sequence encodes CASSLMGFANEQFF.

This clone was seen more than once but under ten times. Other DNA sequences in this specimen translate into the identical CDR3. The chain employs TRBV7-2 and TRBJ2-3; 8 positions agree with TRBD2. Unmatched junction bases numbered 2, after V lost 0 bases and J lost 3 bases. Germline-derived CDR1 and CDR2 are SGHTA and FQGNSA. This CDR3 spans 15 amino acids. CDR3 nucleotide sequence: TGTGCCAGCAGCTTAGCGGCGGGAGGTACAGATACGCAGTATTTT. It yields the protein CASSLAAGGTDTQYF.

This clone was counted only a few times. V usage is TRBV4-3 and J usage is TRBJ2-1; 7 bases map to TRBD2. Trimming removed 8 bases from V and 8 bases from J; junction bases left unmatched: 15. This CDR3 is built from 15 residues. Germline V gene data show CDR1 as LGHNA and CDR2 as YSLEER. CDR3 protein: CASGSRLASGHEQFF. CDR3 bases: TGCGCCAGCGGCTCTCGACTAGCATCAGGTCATGAGCAGTTCTTC.

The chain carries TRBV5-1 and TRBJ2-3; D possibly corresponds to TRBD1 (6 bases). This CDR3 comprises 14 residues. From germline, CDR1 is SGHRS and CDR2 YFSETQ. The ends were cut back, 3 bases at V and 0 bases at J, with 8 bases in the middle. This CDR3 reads CASSSGQSTDTQYF. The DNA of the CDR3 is TGCGCCAGCAGCTCCGGACAGAGCACAGATACGCAGTATTTT.

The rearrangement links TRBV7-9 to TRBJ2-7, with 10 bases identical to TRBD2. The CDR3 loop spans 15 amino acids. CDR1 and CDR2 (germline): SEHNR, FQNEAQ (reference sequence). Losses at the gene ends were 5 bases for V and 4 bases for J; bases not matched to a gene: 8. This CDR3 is CASSGSSGSMYEQYF. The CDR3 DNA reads TGTGCCAGCAGCGGGTCTAGCGGGAGTATGTACGAGCAGTACTTC.

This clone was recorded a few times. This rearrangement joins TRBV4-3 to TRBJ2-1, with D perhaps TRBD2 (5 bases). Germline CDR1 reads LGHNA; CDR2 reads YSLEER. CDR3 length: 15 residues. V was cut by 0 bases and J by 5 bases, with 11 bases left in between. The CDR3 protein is CASSQEGLGDNEQFF. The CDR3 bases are TGCGCCAGCAGCCAAGAGGGCCTCGGGGACAATGAGCAGTTCTTC.

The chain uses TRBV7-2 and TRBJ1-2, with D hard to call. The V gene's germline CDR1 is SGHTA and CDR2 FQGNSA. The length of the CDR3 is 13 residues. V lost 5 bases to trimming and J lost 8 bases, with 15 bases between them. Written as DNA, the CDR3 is TGTGCCAGCAGCACCGACTTGGGCGGGGGCTACACCTTC. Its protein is CASSTDLGGGYTF.

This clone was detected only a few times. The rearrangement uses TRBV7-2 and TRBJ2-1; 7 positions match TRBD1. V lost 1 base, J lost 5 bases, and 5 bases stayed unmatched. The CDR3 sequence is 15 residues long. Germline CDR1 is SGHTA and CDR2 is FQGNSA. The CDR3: CASSLVGQRDNEQFF. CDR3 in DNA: TGTGCCAGCAGCTTAGTGGGACAGAGAGACAATGAGCAGTTCTTC.

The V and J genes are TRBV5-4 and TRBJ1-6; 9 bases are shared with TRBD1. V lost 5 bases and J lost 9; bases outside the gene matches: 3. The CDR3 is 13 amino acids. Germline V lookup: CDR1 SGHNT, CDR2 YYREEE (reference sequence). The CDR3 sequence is CASRGQGSSPLHF. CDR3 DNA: TGTGCCAGCAGGGGACAGGGAAGTTCACCCCTCCACTTT. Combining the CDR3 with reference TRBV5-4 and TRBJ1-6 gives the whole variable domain ETGVTQSPTHLIKTRGQQVTLRCSSQSGHNTVSWYQQALGQGPQFIFQYYREEENGRGNFPPRFSGLQFPNYSSELNVNALELDDSALYLCASRGQGSSPLHFGNGTRLTVT.

The CDR3 DNA sequence: TGTGCCAGCAGCCAGCTCCGGGGGCTGCAAGAGACCCAGTACTTC. Translated: CASSQLRGLQETQYF. The genes are TRBV7-9 and TRBJ2-5; D is perhaps TRBD1 or TRBD2 (6 bases each). The germline V gene has CDR1 SEHNR and CDR2 FQNEAQ (reference sequence). The CDR3 has 15 amino acids. V lost 5 bases to trimming and J lost 2 bases, with 15 bases between them.

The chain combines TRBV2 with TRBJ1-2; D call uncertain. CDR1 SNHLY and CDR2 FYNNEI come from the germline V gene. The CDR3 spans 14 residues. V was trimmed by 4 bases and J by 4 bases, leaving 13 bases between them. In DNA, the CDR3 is TGTGCCAGCAGTGCCGAAGGCCCAGGCTATGGCTACACCTTC. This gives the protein CASSAEGPGYGYTF.

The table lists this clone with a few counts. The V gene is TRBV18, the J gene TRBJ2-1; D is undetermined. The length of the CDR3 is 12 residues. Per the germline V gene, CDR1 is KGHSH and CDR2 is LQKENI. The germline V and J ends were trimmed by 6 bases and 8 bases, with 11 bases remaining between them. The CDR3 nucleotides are TGTGCCAGCTCCCGAGTTAGGGATGAGCAGTTCTTC. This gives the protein CASSRVRDEQFF.

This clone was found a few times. Written as DNA, the CDR3 is TGTGCCAGTAGTATAGATAGCGGGCGAGAGCAGTTCTTC. The encoded protein is CASSIDSGREQFF. The rearrangement links TRBV19 to TRBJ2-1; 7 bases are shared with TRBD2. Losses at the gene ends were 0 bases for V and 10 bases for J; bases not matched to a gene: 3. The CDR3 loop spans 13 amino acids. Germline lookup yields CDR1 LNHDA and CDR2 SQIVND (reference sequence).

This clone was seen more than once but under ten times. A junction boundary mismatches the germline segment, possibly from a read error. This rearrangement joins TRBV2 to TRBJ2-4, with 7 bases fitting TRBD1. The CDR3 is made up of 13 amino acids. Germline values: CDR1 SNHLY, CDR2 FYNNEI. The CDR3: CASSETVTGSPPF. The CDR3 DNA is TGTGCCAGCAGTGAAACGGTGACAGGGTCCCCCCCTTTC.

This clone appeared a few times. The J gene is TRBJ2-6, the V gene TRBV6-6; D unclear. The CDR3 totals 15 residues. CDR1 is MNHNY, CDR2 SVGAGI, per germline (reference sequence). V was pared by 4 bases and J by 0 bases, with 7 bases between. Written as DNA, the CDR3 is TGTGCCAGCAGTTGGACGGCCTCTGGGGCCAACGTCCTGACTTTC. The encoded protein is CASSWTASGANVLTF.

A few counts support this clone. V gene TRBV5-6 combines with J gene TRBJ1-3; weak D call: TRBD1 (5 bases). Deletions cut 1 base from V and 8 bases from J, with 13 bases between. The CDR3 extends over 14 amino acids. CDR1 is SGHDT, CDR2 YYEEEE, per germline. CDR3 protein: CASSLPNQGDTIYF. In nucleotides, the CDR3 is TGTGCCAGCAGCTTGCCCAATCAGGGAGACACCATATATTTT.

As DNA, the CDR3 is TGTGCCAGCAGTTACGCAGGGGTTCGCACAGATACGCAGTATTTT. This sequence encodes CASSYAGVRTDTQYF. The genes are TRBV6-5 and TRBJ2-3; maybe TRBD1 (6 bases). CDR3 length: 15 amino acids. V lost 2 bases, J lost 1 base, and 10 bases lay in between. Germline values: CDR1 MNHEY, CDR2 SVGAGI.

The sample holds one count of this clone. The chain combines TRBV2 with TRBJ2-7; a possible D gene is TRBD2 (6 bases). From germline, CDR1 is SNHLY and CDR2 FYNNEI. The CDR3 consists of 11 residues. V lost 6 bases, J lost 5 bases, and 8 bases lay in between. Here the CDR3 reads CASRGGNEQYF. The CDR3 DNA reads TGTGCCAGCAGGGGCGGGAACGAGCAGTACTTC.

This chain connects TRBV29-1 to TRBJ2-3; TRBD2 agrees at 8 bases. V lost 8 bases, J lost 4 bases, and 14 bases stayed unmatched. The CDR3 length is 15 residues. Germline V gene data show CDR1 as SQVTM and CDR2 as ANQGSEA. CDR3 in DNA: TGCAGCTACGCCCTTCTGGCGGGGGGTCCAGATACGCAGTATTTT. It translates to CSYALLAGGPDTQYF.

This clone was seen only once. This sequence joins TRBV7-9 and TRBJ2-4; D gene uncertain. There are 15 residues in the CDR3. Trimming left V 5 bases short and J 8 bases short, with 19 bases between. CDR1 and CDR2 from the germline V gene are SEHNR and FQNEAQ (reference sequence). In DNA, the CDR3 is TGTGCCAGCAGCCCAGGAGCTGGGGTTTCACACATTCAGTACTTC. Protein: CASSPGAGVSHIQYF.

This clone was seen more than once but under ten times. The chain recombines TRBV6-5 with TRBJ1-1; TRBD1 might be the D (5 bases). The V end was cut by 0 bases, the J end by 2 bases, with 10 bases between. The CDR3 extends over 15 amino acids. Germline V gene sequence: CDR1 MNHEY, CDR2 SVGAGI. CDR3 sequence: CASSYSGAANTEAFF. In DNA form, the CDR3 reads TGTGCCAGCAGTTACTCAGGGGCCGCAAACACTGAAGCTTTCTTT.

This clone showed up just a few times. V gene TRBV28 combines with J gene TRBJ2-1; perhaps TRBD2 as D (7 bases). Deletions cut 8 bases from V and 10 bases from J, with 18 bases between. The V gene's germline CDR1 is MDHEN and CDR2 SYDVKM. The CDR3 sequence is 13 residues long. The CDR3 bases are TGTGCCAGCGGTCTTGGAGGGAGGGGGGAGCAGTTCTTC. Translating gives CASGLGGRGEQFF.

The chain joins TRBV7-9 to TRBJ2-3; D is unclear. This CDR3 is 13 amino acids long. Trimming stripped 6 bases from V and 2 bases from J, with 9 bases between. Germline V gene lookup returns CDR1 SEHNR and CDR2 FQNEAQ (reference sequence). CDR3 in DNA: TGTGCCAGCAGTCCTCCTTTCACAGATACGCAGTATTTT. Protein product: CASSPPFTDTQYF. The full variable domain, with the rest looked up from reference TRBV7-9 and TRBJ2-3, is DTGVSQNPRHKITKRGQNVTFRCDPISEHNRLYWYRQTLGQGPEFLTYFQNEAQLEKSRLLSDRFSAERPKGSFSTLEIQRTEQGDSAMYLCASSPPFTDTQYFGPGTRLTVL.

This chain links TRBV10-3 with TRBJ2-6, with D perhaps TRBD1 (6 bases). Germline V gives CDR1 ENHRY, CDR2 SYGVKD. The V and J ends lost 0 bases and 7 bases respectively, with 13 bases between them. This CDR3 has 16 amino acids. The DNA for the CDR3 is TGTGCCATCAGTGAGTCTCAGGGGTTAGGAGCCAACGTCCTGACTTTC. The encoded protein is CAISESQGLGANVLTF.

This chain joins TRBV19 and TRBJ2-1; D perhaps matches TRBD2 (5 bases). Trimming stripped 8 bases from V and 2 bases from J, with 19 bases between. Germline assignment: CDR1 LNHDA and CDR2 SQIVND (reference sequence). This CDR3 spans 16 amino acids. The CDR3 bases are TGTGCCAGTGCCCGAGACGGAGGAGGCACCTACAATGAGCAGTTCTTC. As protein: CASARDGGGTYNEQFF.

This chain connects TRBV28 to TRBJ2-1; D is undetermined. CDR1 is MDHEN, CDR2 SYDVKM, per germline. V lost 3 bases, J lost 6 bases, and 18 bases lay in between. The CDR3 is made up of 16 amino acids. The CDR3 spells CASSFEAVRSLNEQFF. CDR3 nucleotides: TGTGCCAGCAGTTTTGAGGCAGTCCGATCCCTCAATGAGCAGTTCTTC.

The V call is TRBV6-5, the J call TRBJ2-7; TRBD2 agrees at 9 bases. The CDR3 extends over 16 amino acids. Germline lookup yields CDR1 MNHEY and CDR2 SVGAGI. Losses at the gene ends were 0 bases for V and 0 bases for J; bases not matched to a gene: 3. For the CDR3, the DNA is TGTGCCAGCAGTTACTCGAGAGCGGGAGGCTCCTACGAGCAGTACTTC. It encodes CASSYSRAGGSYEQYF.